Shown below are 14 T cell receptor beta chains from a single sample sequenced in a study of shared clonotypes between healthy human individuals. Terminally differentiated effector memory CD45RA+ cells were left out of the naive CD8 fraction, which was CD45RO-negative and positively selected for CCR7. Method: immunoSEQ multiplex PCR; TCRdb's copy keeps in-frame clones and lacks some. The sample carries about 1,800,000 clones, about 95% recorded once. What was sequenced was naive CD8+ T cells sorted from blood. Every receptor here comes from a man aged 18 to 35 in good health.

The chain carries TRBV5-1 and TRBJ1-1; maybe TRBD1 (5 bases). The CDR3 extends over 14 amino acids. Germline loops: CDR1 SGHRS, CDR2 YFSETQ. Trimming removed 6 bases from V and 1 base from J, with 13 bases in between. CDR3 coding DNA: TGCGCCAGCAAGTGGGGGGGAGAGAACACTGAAGCTTTCTTT. It translates to CASKWGGENTEAFF. The variable domain in full, with the rest retrieved from reference TRBV5-1 and TRBJ1-1, is KAGVTQTPRYLIKTRGQQVTLSCSPISGHRSVSWYQQTPGQGLQFLFEYFSETQRNKGNFPGRFSGRQFSNSRSEMNVSTLELGDSALYLCASKWGGENTEAFFGQGTRLTVV.

The V gene is TRBV5-6, the J gene TRBJ1-1; unclear D gene. The CDR3 sequence is 17 residues long. CDR1 is SGHDT, CDR2 YYEEEE, per germline. V lost 2 bases, J lost 6 bases, and 23 bases lay in between. The CDR3 region is CASSLDSTELPLAEAFF. The DNA of the CDR3 is TGTGCCAGCAGCTTAGATTCGACGGAACTTCCACTCGCTGAAGCTTTCTTT.

For this clone: A read error may account for a junction end that differs from germline. CDR3 residues: CASSESDNPNGYTF. CDR3 coding DNA: TGCGCCAGCAGTGAGAGCGACAACCCGAATGGCTACACCTTC. This chain uses TRBV6-5 with TRBJ1-2; no definite D call. Germline CDR1 is MNHEY and CDR2 is SVGAGI. The CDR3 is 14 residues long.

This chain connects TRBV27 to TRBJ2-7; TRBD2 aligns across 11 bases. Germline CDR1 is MNHEY and CDR2 is SMNVEV (reference sequence). The V gene end was trimmed by 1 base and the J gene end by 5 bases; junction bases not matched to a gene: 4. The CDR3 runs 15 residues. The CDR3 DNA is TGTGCCAGCAGTTTATTAGGACTAGCGGGCCACGAGCAGTACTTC. Translated: CASSLLGLAGHEQYF.

The rearrangement links TRBV7-6 to TRBJ2-7, with TRBD2 matching over 10 bases. Germline lookup yields CDR1 SGHVS and CDR2 FNYEAQ. The length of the CDR3 is 14 residues. The J segment lost 6 bases and the V segment lost 4 bases, leaving 6 bases of the junction unmatched. In nucleotides, the CDR3 is TGTGCCAGCAGCTCAGCGGGGGGGCACTCCGAGCAGTACTTC. Translating it yields CASSSAGGHSEQYF.

The genes are TRBV11-2 and TRBJ1-2, with a tentative D call TRBD1 (5 bases). V lost 7 bases and J 3 bases, leaving 15 bases between the germline ends. The CDR3 is 14 amino acids. Germline V gene sequence: CDR1 SGHAT, CDR2 FQNNGV. The DNA for the CDR3 is TGTGCCAGCACAACCCGGGGGTACGACTATGGCTACACCTTC. Its translation: CASTTRGYDYGYTF.

The J gene is TRBJ1-1, the V gene TRBV5-6; TRBD1 aligns across 7 bases. Germline V CDR1 and CDR2: SGHDT, YYEEEE. Trimming cost V 2 bases and J 7 bases; bases outside gene matches: 5. The CDR3 spans 13 residues. The CDR3 DNA is TGTGCCAGCAGCTTAACAGGGGCGCTTGAAGCTTTCTTT. Residues: CASSLTGALEAFF.

The V call is TRBV15, the J call TRBJ1-6; D gene ambiguous. The V gene's germline CDR1 is LNHNV and CDR2 YYDKDF (reference sequence). This CDR3 contains 15 residues. Deletions cut 0 bases from V and 3 bases from J, with 6 bases between. In DNA form, the CDR3 reads TGTGCCACCAGCAGAGATCGGTACTATAATTCACCCCTCCACTTT. It encodes CATSRDRYYNSPLHF.

The chain employs TRBV11-2 and TRBJ2-5; D ambiguous. Germline V gene lookup returns CDR1 SGHAT and CDR2 FQNNGV. V lost 1 base, J lost 2 bases, and 5 bases lay in between. This CDR3 spans 13 amino acids. DNA for the CDR3: TGTGCCAGCAGCTTAGTAAGGCAAGAGACCCAGTACTTC. This gives the protein CASSLVRQETQYF.

This rearrangement joins TRBV13 to TRBJ2-3; 7 nucleotides align to TRBD1. Per the germline V gene, CDR1 is PRHDT and CDR2 is FYEKMQ (reference sequence). The CDR3 is 15 residues long. The ends lost 5 bases at V and 2 bases at J; junction bases unmatched: 7. In nucleotides, the CDR3 is TGTGCCAGCAGCCCTCAGGGGGAATCCACAGATACGCAGTATTTT. Protein: CASSPQGESTDTQYF.

This sequence joins TRBV27 and TRBJ1-4, with 10 bases identical to TRBD1. CDR3 size: 16 residues. J gave up 7 bases and V 4 bases, and 9 bases lay outside the gene matches. The V gene's germline CDR1 is MNHEY and CDR2 SMNVEV (reference sequence). CDR3 DNA: TGTGCCAGCAGTTCCATTTCGACAGGGGGCTTTGAAAAACTGTTTTTT. Its translation is CASSSISTGGFEKLFF.

The V gene is TRBV6-4, the J gene TRBJ2-1, with 7 bases aligning to TRBD2. Germline CDR1 reads MRHNA; CDR2 reads SNTAGT. The CDR3 is made up of 16 amino acids. The V gene end was trimmed by 2 bases and the J gene end by 5 bases; junction bases not matched to a gene: 9. The CDR3 loop reads CASSDNRLAANNEQFF. As DNA, the CDR3 is TGTGCCAGCAGTGACAATCGTCTAGCGGCTAACAATGAGCAGTTCTTC.

This clone was detected once. The J gene is TRBJ2-7, the V gene TRBV7-8; the D gene could be TRBD1 or TRBD2 (5 bases each). V gave up 6 bases and J gave up 5 bases, with 20 bases separating them. Looked up from germline, CDR1 is SGHVS and CDR2 is FQNEAQ. The CDR3 consists of 15 residues. This CDR3 is CASSSGPVTAHEQYF. CDR3 in DNA: TGTGCCAGCAGTTCGGGACCGGTGACAGCCCACGAGCAGTACTTC.

A single count supports this clone. The J gene is TRBJ2-7, the V gene TRBV11-3; D uncertain. Germline CDR1 SGHNT, CDR2 YENEEA. Trimming took off 5 bases at V and 2 bases at J, with 10 bases between the two ends. CDR3 length equals 13 residues. This CDR3 is CASSVGPTYEQYF. CDR3 DNA: TGTGCCAGCAGCGTTGGGCCCACCTACGAGCAGTACTTC. The full variable domain, in which reference TRBV11-3 and TRBJ2-7 provide the parts outside the CDR3, is EAGVVQSPRYKIIEKKQPVAFWCNPISGHNTLYWYLQNLGQGPELLIRYENEEAVDDSQLPKDRFSAERLKGVDSTLKIQPAELGDSAVYLCASSVGPTYEQYFGPGTRLTVT.